The clone carrying this T cell receptor beta chain occurred a few times. PCR amplification relied on 60 Vbeta primers (plus 13 Jbeta primers). The protocol was immunoSEQ multiplex PCR, while the TCRdb copy is restricted to in-frame clones and leaves out a portion. In the table there are some 110,000 clones, just under 75% of which are singletons. The data derive from a study of cytomegalovirus exposure and HLA in healthy donors. The study sampled nominally healthy donors, though unrecorded immune exposures were likely. The CDR3 sequence is 19 residues long. Germline trimming cut 5 bases from V and 1 base from J; bases unmatched to any gene: 20. Germline values: CDR1 MGHRA, CDR2 YSYEKL.

The source is a man aged 55 to 70 in good health and CMV-seropositive. The specimen was PBMCs. The chain recombines TRBV4-1 with TRBJ2-7; 7 bases fit TRBD2. CDR3 region: CASSGRGRSGVNGSYEQYF. CDR3 DNA: TGCGCCAGCAGCGGGAGGGGCAGGTCCGGCGTTAATGGGTCCTACGAGCAGTACTTC.